These T cell receptor beta chains were read from a single sample in a study of blood T cell repertoires in COVID-19. TCRdb's copy holds only in-frame clones and misses some; the assay was immunoSEQ multiplex PCR. The data contain some 420,000 clones, roughly nine tenths of them singletons. Sequenced sample: PBMCs or T cells enriched from blood (not recorded which). The source is a man in his thirties or forties who had recovered from COVID-19. CDR3s include the opening cysteine and the closing phenylalanine or tryptophan. A D gene is named only where the DNA matches it firmly. Where a row states a size, it is once, few, many or the class of an expanded clone; other rows omit it.

clone_size j_call d_call v_call cdr3_nt cdr3_aa
NA TRBJ2-5 NA TRBV7-7 TGTGCCAGCAGCCGCACAGGGTTAACAGAGGAAGAGACCCAGTACTTC CASSRTGLTEEETQYF
once TRBJ1-6 TRBD1 TRBV28 TGTGCCAGCAGCCCTAGACAGGGCCACTTCAATTCACCCCTCCACTTT CASSPRQGHFNSPLHF
NA TRBJ1-1 NA TRBV4-1 TGCGCCAGCAGCCAAGTACAACCGAACACTGAAGCTTTCTTT CASSQVQPNTEAFF
NA TRBJ1-2 NA TRBV20-1 TGCAGTGCTAGTCGGGATACGGTGGGCTACACCTTC CSASRDTVGYTF
NA TRBJ2-7 NA TRBV27 TGTGCCAGCAGCCTTCAGGGGTCCCGATACGAGCAGTACTTC CASSLQGSRYEQYF
NA TRBJ1-1 NA TRBV19 TGTGCCAGTAGTATTCTCGAGGTGACTGAAGCTTTCTTT CASSILEVTEAFF
NA TRBJ1-3 TRBD1 TRBV14 TGTGCCAGCAGCCATCCCCTCCCGACAGGGGGATCTGGAAACACCATATATTTT CASSHPLPTGGSGNTIYF
NA TRBJ2-7 TRBD2 TRBV2 TGTGCCAGCAGTGATTTAGCGGGAGGGCTCTACGAGCAGTACTTC CASSDLAGGLYEQYF
NA TRBJ2-7 NA TRBV7-3 TGTGCCAGCAGCTTAGCGTCAGGGGAGCCCTACGAGCAGTACTTC CASSLASGEPYEQYF
NA TRBJ2-5 NA TRBV28 TGTGCCAGCAGTCCAAGGGACATCCAAGAGACCCAGTACTTC CASSPRDIQETQYF
NA TRBJ2-7 NA TRBV6-2/TRBV6-3 TGTGCCAGCAGTCTTACACCCATCTCCTACGAGCAGTACTTC CASSLTPISYEQYF
NA TRBJ2-1 NA TRBV11-2 TGTGCCAGCAGCTTAGGACAACCCAACAATGAGCAGTTCTTC CASSLGQPNNEQFF
NA TRBJ1-2 NA TRBV23-1 TGCGCCAGCAGTCAAAGCCCACAGGGATCATTCCCCCATGGCTACACCTTC CASSQSPQGSFPHGYTF
NA TRBJ1-4 NA TRBV18 TGTGCCAGCTCCCTAGGAGAAAAACTGTTTTTT CASSLGEKLFF
NA TRBJ2-2 TRBD1 TRBV27 TGTGCCAGCAATCAGGGGACAGGAAACACCGGGGAGCTGTTTTTT CASNQGTGNTGELFF
few TRBJ1-1 TRBD1 TRBV13 TGTGCCAGCAGCAATCAACAGGGGGAGGCCACTGAAGCTTTCTTT CASSNQQGEATEAFF
NA TRBJ1-2 NA TRBV6-4 TGTGCCAGCAGTGACTCAGGGGAAGCTAACTATGGCTACACCTTC CASSDSGEANYGYTF
NA TRBJ2-3 TRBD2 TRBV29-1 TGCAGCGTTGGTAGGACTAGCGGCAGTCACACAGATACGCAGTATTTT CSVGRTSGSHTDTQYF
NA TRBJ1-2 NA TRBV3-1/TRBV3-2 TGTGCCAGCAGACAGGGAACGTTCGGCTACACCTTC CASRQGTFGYTF
once TRBJ2-3 TRBD2 TRBV5-5 TGTGCCAGCAGCTTTGTCGCTAGCGGGACGTATACGCAGTATTTT CASSFVASGTYTQYF
NA TRBJ1-4 NA TRBV18 TGTGCCAGCTCACCACGGAGGGGTCCTAATGAAAAACTGTTTTTT CASSPRRGPNEKLFF
NA TRBJ1-1 NA TRBV4-1 TGCGCCAGCAGCCAAACAGAGCTAATGAACACTGAAGCTTTCTTT CASSQTELMNTEAFF
NA TRBJ2-7 TRBD2 TRBV19 TGTGCCAGTAGTATGATCGCAGCGGGAGCTCGATACGAGCAGTACTTC CASSMIAAGARYEQYF
NA TRBJ2-1 TRBD2 TRBV5-6 TGTGCCAGCAGCTTGATAAGGGGCGGGAGGAGAAATGAGCAGTTCTTC CASSLIRGGRRNEQFF
NA TRBJ1-1 TRBD1 TRBV29-1 TGCAGCGTGGCTCGGGGACAGGGGAACACTGAAGCTTTCTTT CSVARGQGNTEAFF
NA TRBJ2-7 NA TRBV2 TGTGCCAGCGAGGGAGGTTCCGAGGGTGAGCAGTACTTC CASEGGSEGEQYF
NA TRBJ2-1 TRBD1 TRBV7-9 TGTGCCAGCAGCATGCCGGGACAGGGGGCTGAAAATGAGCAGTTCTTC CASSMPGQGAENEQFF
once TRBJ1-6 NA TRBV12-5 TGTGCTAGTGTCCCGGGACACCTTCCGAATTCACCCCTCCACTTT CASVPGHLPNSPLHF
NA TRBJ1-5 NA TRBV21-1 TGTGCCAGCAGGACCAGGGTGGAGCAGCCCCAGCATTTT CASRTRVEQPQHF
NA TRBJ2-5 NA TRBV4-1 TGCGCCAGCAGCCAAGTTGACAGGACCGGGGAGACCCAGTACTTC CASSQVDRTGETQYF
once TRBJ1-6 NA TRBV3-1/TRBV3-2 TGTGCCAGCAGCCCCGGTTTGAGGAGTTCACCCCTCCACTTT CASSPGLRSSPLHF
NA TRBJ2-3 NA TRBV24-1 TGTGCCACCAGGGGCCGAGGAGGGATACCTAGCACAGATACGCAGTATTTT CATRGRGGIPSTDTQYF
NA TRBJ2-7 TRBD2 TRBV5-4 TGTGCCAGCAGCTCTGGACTAGCGGGAGAGGGTTCCTACGAGCAGTACTTC CASSSGLAGEGSYEQYF
NA TRBJ2-2 NA TRBV27 TGTGCCAGCAGTATAAGAACAGGGAGTGGCACCGGGGAGCTGTTTTTT CASSIRTGSGTGELFF
once TRBJ1-3 TRBD1 TRBV28 TGTGCCAGCAGGTTTGAGGGGACAGGTCCTTTCTCTGGAAACACCATATATTTT CASRFEGTGPFSGNTIYF
NA TRBJ2-3 NA TRBV6-5 TGTGCCAGCACCGAAAAGGGGTCCCCCACAGATACGCAGTATTTT CASTEKGSPTDTQYF
NA TRBJ1-1 NA TRBV30 TGTGCCTGGAGTGTTAACTCCGCCACTGAAGCTTTCTTT CAWSVNSATEAFF
NA TRBJ2-2 NA TRBV4-2 TGTGCCAGCAGCCAAACTAGAGGGAACACCGGGGAGCTGTTTTTT CASSQTRGNTGELFF
NA TRBJ2-5 NA TRBV14 TGTGCCAGCAGCCCGACAGGGATGGGAGGTATAAGGGAGACCCAGTACTTC CASSPTGMGGIRETQYF
once TRBJ2-7 NA TRBV10-1 TGCGCCAGCAGTGAGTCAGGTCGACAGGGAGGCGAGCAGTACTTC CASSESGRQGGEQYF
NA TRBJ2-2 TRBD2 TRBV10-1 TGCGCCAGCAGCGGGGGGCTAGCGGGAGGGCGAAGCACCGGGGAGCTGTTTTTT CASSGGLAGGRSTGELFF
NA TRBJ1-5 TRBD1 TRBV27 TGTGCCAGCAGTAGACAGGGCCAGGGGCAGCCCCAGCATTTT CASSRQGQGQPQHF
NA TRBJ1-5 NA TRBV28 TGTGCCAGCAGACTGGGCTCCGGGGGGCGATTGTGGAGCAATCAGCCCCAGCATTTT CASRLGSGGRLWSNQPQHF
NA TRBJ1-2 TRBD1 TRBV29-1 TGCAGCGTTGGGTTTAAGATTGGGACAGGGCTAAGCTACACCTTC CSVGFKIGTGLSYTF
NA TRBJ2-2 NA TRBV7-6 TGTGCCAGCAGCTTAGTGGCAGTAAACACCGGGGAGCTGTTTTTT CASSLVAVNTGELFF
NA TRBJ2-7 NA TRBV27 TGTGCCAGCAGGAAGGAGGGGTCCTACGAGCAGTACTTC CASRKEGSYEQYF
NA TRBJ2-7 TRBD2 TRBV5-6 TGTGCCAGCAGCTTGGGAGCTAGCGGGCGCTACGAGCAGTACTTC CASSLGASGRYEQYF
NA TRBJ2-4 NA TRBV28 TGTGCCAGCAGTTCTAGATTGTTAGCCAAAAACATTCAGTACTTC CASSSRLLAKNIQYF
NA TRBJ2-7 TRBD1 TRBV12-5 TGTGCCAGTGTGGGGACAGGGGACCTCGAGCAGTACTTC CASVGTGDLEQYF
once TRBJ1-2 NA TRBV5-1 TGCGCCAGCAGCTTGTTCTGGACACCCGGTGATGATGGCTACACCTTC CASSLFWTPGDDGYTF
NA TRBJ2-7 TRBD2 TRBV5-1 TGCGCCAGCACCCGGGAGGGTAGCGGACTCTCCTACGAGCAGTACTTC CASTREGSGLSYEQYF
NA TRBJ1-4 NA TRBV5-1 TGCGCCAGCAGTTTGGACAGTCTTAATGAAAAACTGTTTTTT CASSLDSLNEKLFF
few TRBJ1-4 NA TRBV4-2 TGTGCCAGCAGCCCAAGGGGCAAAAGGGGTAATGAAAAACTGTTTTTT CASSPRGKRGNEKLFF